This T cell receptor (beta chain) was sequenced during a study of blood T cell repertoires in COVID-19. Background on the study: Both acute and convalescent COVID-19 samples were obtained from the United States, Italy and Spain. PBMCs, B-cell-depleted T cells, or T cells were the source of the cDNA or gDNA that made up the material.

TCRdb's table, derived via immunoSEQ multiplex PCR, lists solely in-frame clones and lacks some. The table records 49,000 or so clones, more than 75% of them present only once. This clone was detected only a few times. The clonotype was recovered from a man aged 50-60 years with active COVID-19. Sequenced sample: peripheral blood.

CDR3 in amino acids: CASSSYRGDTEAFF. In DNA, the CDR3 is TGTGCCAGCAGCTCATACAGGGGGGACACTGAAGCTTTCTTT. V usage is TRBV25-1 and J usage is TRBJ1-1, with TRBD1 matching 8 bases. The CDR3 extends over 14 amino acids. Trimming at V came to 6 bases and at J to 3 bases, leaving 6 bases not matched to a gene. Germline assignment: CDR1 MGHDK and CDR2 SYGVNS.